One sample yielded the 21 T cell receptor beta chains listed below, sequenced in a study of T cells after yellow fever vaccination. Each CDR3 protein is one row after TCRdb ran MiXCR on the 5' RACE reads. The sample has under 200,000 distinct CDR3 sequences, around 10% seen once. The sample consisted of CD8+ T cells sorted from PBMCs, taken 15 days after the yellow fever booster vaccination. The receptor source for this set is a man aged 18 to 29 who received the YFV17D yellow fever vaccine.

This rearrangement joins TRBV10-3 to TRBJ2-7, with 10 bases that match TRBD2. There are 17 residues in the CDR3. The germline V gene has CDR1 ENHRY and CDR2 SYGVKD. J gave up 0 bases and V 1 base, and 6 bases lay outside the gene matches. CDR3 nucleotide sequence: TGTGCCATCAGTGAGTATCTAGCGGGGGCCAGCTCCTACGAGCAGTACGTC. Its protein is CAISEYLAGASSYEQYV.

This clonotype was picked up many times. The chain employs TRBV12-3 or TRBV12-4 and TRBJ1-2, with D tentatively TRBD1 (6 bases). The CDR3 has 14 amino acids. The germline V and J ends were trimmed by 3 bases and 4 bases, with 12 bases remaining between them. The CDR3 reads CASSFGGRGYGYTF. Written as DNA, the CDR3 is TGTGCCAGCAGTTTCGGGGGGCGAGGCTATGGCTACACCTTC.

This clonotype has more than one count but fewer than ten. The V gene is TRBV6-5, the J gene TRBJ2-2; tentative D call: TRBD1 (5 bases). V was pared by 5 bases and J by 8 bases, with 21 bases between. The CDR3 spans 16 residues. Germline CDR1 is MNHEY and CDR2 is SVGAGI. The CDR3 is CASSATGWGLTGELFF. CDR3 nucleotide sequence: TGTGCCAGCAGTGCGACGGGTTGGGGCCTGACTGGGGAGCTGTTTTTT.

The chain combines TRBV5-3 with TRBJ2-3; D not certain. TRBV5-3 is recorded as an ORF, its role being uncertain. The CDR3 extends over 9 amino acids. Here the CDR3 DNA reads TGTGGGCCGACAGATACGCAGTATTTT. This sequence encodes CGPTDTQYF.

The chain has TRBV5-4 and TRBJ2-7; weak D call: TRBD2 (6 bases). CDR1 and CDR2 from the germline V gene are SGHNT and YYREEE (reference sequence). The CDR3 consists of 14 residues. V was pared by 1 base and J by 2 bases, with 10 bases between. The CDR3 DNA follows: TGTGCCAGCAGCTTGTCGGGGGTTCCCTACGAGCAGTACTTC. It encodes CASSLSGVPYEQYF.

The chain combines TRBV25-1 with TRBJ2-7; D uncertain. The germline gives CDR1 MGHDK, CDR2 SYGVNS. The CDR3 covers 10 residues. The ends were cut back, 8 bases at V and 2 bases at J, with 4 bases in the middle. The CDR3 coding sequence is TGTGCCAGCCCCCCCTACGAGCAGTACGTC. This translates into CASPPYEQYV.

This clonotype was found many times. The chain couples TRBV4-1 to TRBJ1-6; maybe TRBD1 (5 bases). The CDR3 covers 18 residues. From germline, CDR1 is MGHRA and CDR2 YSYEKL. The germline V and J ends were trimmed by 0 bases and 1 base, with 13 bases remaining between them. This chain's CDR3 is CASSQERTGASYNSPLHF. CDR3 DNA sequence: TGCGCCAGCAGCCAAGAAAGGACCGGGGCGTCCTATAATTCACCCCTCCACTTT.

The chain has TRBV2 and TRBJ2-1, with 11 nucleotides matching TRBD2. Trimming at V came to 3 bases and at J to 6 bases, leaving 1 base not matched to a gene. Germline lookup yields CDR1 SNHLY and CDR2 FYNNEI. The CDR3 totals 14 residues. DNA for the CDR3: TGTGCCAGCAGTGAGGGGACTAGCGGCAATGAGCAGTTCTTC. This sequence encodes CASSEGTSGNEQFF.

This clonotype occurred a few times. The CDR3 protein is CASSQAGVNEQFF. The DNA of the CDR3 is TGCGCCAGCAGCCAGGCTGGGGTCAATGAGCAGTTCTTC. This chain uses TRBV4-1 with TRBJ2-1; no clear D. CDR3 size: 13 residues. V lost 3 bases, J lost 6 bases, and 9 bases lay in between. CDR1 and CDR2 from the germline V gene are MGHRA and YSYEKL.

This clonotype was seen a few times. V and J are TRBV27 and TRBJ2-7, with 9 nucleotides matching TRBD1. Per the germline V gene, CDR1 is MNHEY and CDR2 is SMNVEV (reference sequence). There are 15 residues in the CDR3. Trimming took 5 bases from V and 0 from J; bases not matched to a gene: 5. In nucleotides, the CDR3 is TGTGCCAGCAGTGCAACAGGGGGCAGCTCCTACGAGCAGTACTTC. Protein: CASSATGGSSYEQYF.

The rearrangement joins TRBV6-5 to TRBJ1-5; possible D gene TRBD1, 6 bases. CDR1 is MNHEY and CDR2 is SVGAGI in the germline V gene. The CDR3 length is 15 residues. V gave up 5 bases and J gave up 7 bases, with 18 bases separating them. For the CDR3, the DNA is TGTGCCAGCAGTAAGGACACATTCGGGGGCCAGCCCCAGCATTTT. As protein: CASSKDTFGGQPQHF.

This CDR3 is CASSYSSGSNQPQHF. For the CDR3, the DNA is TGTGCCAGCAGTTACTCGAGCGGTAGCAATCAGCCCCAGCATTTT. The chain links TRBV6-5 to TRBJ1-5; D remains unclear. The CDR3 sequence is 15 residues long. The V end lost 0 bases, the J end lost 0 bases, and 6 bases lay between the germline ends. Germline V lookup: CDR1 MNHEY, CDR2 SVGAGI.

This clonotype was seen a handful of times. The CDR3 loop reads CASSLDGGGSVDTQYF. DNA for the CDR3: TGTGCCAGCAGCTTGGACGGGGGGGGGTCAGTGGATACGCAGTATTTT. The chain joins TRBV7-2 to TRBJ2-3; TRBD2 matches 8 bases. This CDR3 contains 16 residues. V lost 3 bases to trimming and J lost 6 bases; unmatched junction nucleotides: 11. Germline loops: CDR1 SGHTA, CDR2 FQGNSA.

Here the CDR3 reads CASSSGVGETQYF. The CDR3 region has the DNA TGTGCCAGCAGCTCAGGGGTTGGAGAGACCCAGTACTTC. V gene TRBV2 combines with J gene TRBJ2-5, with D possibly TRBD1 on 6 matching bases. Trimming removed 6 bases at V and 4 bases at J, with 12 bases between. The CDR3 loop spans 13 amino acids. Germline V CDR1 and CDR2: SNHLY, FYNNEI. The full variable domain, with the rest looked up from reference TRBV2 and TRBJ2-5, is EPEVTQTPSHQVTQMGQEVILRCVPISNHLYFYWYRQILGQKVEFLVSFYNNEISEKSEIFDDQFSVERPDGSNFTLKIRSTKLEDSAMYFCASSSGVGETQYFGPGTRLLVL.

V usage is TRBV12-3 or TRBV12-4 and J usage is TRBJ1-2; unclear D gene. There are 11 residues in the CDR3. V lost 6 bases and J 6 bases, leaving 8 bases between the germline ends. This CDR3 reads CASRWGNGYTF. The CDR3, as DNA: TGTGCCAGCAGATGGGGTAATGGCTACACCTTC.

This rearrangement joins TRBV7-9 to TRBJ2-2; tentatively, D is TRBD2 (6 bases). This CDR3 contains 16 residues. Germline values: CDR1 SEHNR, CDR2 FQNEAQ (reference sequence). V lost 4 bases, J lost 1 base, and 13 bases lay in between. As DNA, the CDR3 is TGTGCCAGCAGCTCAACGACGGGGGAGAACACCGGGGAGCTGTTTTTT. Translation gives CASSSTTGENTGELFF.

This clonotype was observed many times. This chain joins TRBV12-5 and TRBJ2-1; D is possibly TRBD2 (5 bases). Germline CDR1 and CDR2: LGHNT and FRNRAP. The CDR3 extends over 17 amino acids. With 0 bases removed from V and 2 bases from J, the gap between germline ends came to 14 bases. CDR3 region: CASGLVLNGVAYNEQFF. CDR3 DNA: TGTGCTAGTGGTTTGGTACTCAACGGGGTCGCCTACAATGAGCAGTTCTTC.

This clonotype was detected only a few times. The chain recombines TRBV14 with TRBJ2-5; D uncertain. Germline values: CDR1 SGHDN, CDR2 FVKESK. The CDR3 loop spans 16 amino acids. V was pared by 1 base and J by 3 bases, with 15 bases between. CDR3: CASSQGHSTTEETQYF. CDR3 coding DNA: TGTGCCAGCAGCCAAGGGCACTCGACGACTGAAGAGACCCAGTACTTC. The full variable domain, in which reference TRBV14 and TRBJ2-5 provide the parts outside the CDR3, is EAGVTQFPSHSVIEKGQTVTLRCDPISGHDNLYWYRRVMGKEIKFLLHFVKESKQDESGMPNNRFLAERTGGTYSTLKVQPAELEDSGVYFCASSQGHSTTEETQYFGPGTRLLVL.

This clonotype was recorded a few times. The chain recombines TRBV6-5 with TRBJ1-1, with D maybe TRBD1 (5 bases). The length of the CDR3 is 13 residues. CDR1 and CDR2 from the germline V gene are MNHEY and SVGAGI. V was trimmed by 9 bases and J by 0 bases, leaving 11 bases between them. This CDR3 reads CASRKGLNTEAFF. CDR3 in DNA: TGTGCCAGTAGGAAGGGGTTGAACACTGAAGCTTTCTTT.

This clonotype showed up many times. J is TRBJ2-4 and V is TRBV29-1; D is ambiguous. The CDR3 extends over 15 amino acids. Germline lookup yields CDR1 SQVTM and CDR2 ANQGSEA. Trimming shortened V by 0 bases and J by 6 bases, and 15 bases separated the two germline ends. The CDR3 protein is CSVEDPANELNIQYF. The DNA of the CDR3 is TGCAGCGTTGAAGATCCCGCGAATGAATTAAACATTCAGTACTTC.

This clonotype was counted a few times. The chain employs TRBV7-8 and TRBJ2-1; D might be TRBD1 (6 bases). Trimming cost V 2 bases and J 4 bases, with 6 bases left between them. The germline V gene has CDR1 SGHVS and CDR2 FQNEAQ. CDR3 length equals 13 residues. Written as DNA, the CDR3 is TGTGCCAGCAGCTTAAGGGGGTACAATGAGCAGTTCTTC. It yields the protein CASSLRGYNEQFF.